This entry features one T cell receptor (beta chain) sequence. This sample stems from a study of blood T cell repertoires in COVID-19. Study details: Italy, Spain and the United States were the sources of the convalescent and acute COVID-19 samples.

Clones were read by immunoSEQ multiplex PCR, and TCRdb kept only the in-frame ones, dropping some. The sample lists 210,000 or so clones; 83% were seen once. Trimming cost V 6 bases and J 4 bases, with 16 bases left between them. This CDR3 has 15 residues. Germline CDR1 is SGHAT and CDR2 is FQNNGV. Cohorts were based on clinical histories the participants reported. The material sequenced was PBMCs or T cells enriched from blood (not recorded which). This receptor was taken from a woman in her forties or fifties who had been exposed to COVID-19. The chain couples TRBV11-2 to TRBJ1-5; the D is unclear. The DNA for the CDR3 is TGTGCCAGCAGGCGGACTGCGGACCCAAATCAGCCCCAGCATTTT. The encoded protein is CASRRTADPNQPQHF.